These 18 T cell receptor beta chains were all obtained from the same sample, sequenced in a study of prognosis after radiotherapy for stage I lung cancer. Template was genomic DNA; TCR beta CDR3 amplified in two multiplex PCR rounds. It was primers specific to each TRBV and TRBJ gene that first-round PCR used. Via MiXCR, TCRdb re-called the multiplex PCR reads, giving one row per CDR3 protein. The sample yields fewer than 50,000 distinct CDR3 sequences, roughly 24% seen once. This specimen was PBMCs, taken before or after stereotactic body radiation therapy (not recorded which). The receptor set was obtained from a donor over 45 with non-small cell lung cancer.

For this clonotype: Given a much more abundant clone one base away, this may be a read error. This chain links TRBV7-9 with TRBJ1-4; D gene uncertain. The CDR3 covers 12 residues. V was pared by 2 bases and J by 12 bases, with 10 bases between. CDR1 and CDR2 (germline): SEHNR, FQNEAQ (reference sequence). For the CDR3, the DNA is TGTGCCAGCAGCTTACACCTTGAGGAACTGTTTTTT. Protein: CASSLHLEELFF.

This clonotype was observed at least ten times. The chain employs TRBV18 and TRBJ2-3; 11 positions match TRBD2. With V trimmed by 6 bases and J by 0 bases, 11 bases remained unmatched. The CDR3 has 18 amino acids. Per germline, CDR1 KGHSH and CDR2 LQKENI. The CDR3 nucleotides read TGTGCCAGCTCCGGGCCCCTAGCGGGGGGCATTAGCACAGATACGCAGTATTTT. Residues: CASSGPLAGGISTDTQYF. Together with reference TRBV18 and TRBJ2-3, the CDR3 gives the full variable domain: NAGVMQNPRHLVRRRGQEARLRCSPMKGHSHVYWYRQLPEEGLKFMVYLQKENIIDESGMPKERFSAEFPKEGPSILRIQQVVRGDSAAYFCASSGPLAGGISTDTQYFGPGTRLTVL.

This chain uses TRBV20-1 with TRBJ1-1, with D maybe TRBD1 (5 bases). The CDR3 has 15 amino acids. Germline CDR1 DFQATT, CDR2 SNEGSKA (reference sequence). Trimming cost V 0 bases and J 1 base, with 12 bases left between them. The CDR3 bases are TGCAGTGCTAGAGATTTCGGGGGGGGGAACACTGAAGCTTTCTTT. The encoded protein is CSARDFGGGNTEAFF.

In regard to this clonotype: It is likely a read error: a sequence one base away is far more abundant. The chain links TRBV6-5 to TRBJ1-5; D ambiguous. CDR3 length: 16 residues. The germline V gene has CDR1 MNHEY and CDR2 SVGAGI. CDR3 amino acids: CASSLVTLRRGQSQHF. The DNA of the CDR3 is TGTGCCAGCAGTTTAGTTACATTAAGGAGAGGTCAGTCCCAGCATTTT.

This sequence joins TRBV19 and TRBJ2-7; D is possibly TRBD1 (6 bases). Deletions cut 5 bases from V and 0 bases from J, with 14 bases between. Germline values: CDR1 LNHDA, CDR2 SQIVND (reference sequence). The CDR3 loop spans 15 amino acids. Written as DNA, the CDR3 is TGTGCCAGTAGTCCTCCTGAGGGGGACTCCTACGAGCAGTACTTC. Protein: CASSPPEGDSYEQYF.

The CDR3 region is CASSSDRTGGYRYTF. The CDR3 bases are TGCGCCAGCAGCTCTGACCGGACAGGAGGGTATCGCTACACCTTC. V and J are TRBV5-1 and TRBJ1-2, with 7 bases aligning to TRBD1. The CDR3 spans 15 residues. V lost 3 bases to trimming and J lost 9 bases; unmatched junction nucleotides: 14. The germline CDR1 and CDR2 sequences are SGHRS and YFSETQ.

Remarks on this clonotype: It may be a read error: a sequence one base away is much more abundant. The CDR3 DNA reads as TGCAGCGTTGTAAAAAGCTACGAGCAGTACTTC. Translating it yields CSVVKSYEQYF. V and J are TRBV29-1 and TRBJ2-7; the D is unclear. This CDR3 region has 11 residues. CDR1 is SQVTM, CDR2 ANQGSEA, per germline. Trimming took 4 bases from V and 3 from J, leaving 7 bases between them.

In its sample, this clonotype was seen many times. This rearrangement joins TRBV12-3 or TRBV12-4 to TRBJ1-3; D not certain. This CDR3 spans 15 amino acids. The V end lost 9 bases, the J end lost 0 bases, and 15 bases lay between the germline ends. CDR3 in DNA: TGTGCCAGTGTCCAACAAGATCTCTCTGGAAACACCATATATTTT. This encodes CASVQQDLSGNTIYF.

In the case of this clonotype: A much larger clone lies one base from this, so it may be a read error. The chain carries TRBV7-2 and TRBJ1-2, with TRBD1 matching 9 bases. There are 15 residues in the CDR3. From germline, CDR1 is SGHTA and CDR2 FQGNSA. In nucleotides, the CDR3 is TGTGCCAGCAGCTTAGAGGGGACAGGGTACTATGGCTACGCCTTC. It yields the protein CASSLEGTGYYGYAF.

This clonotype was seen ten or more times. The CDR3 region is CASSSRWPSGTQYF. CDR3 in DNA: TGTGCCAGCAGTTCTAGATGGCCCTCGGGGACCCAGTACTTC. The chain couples TRBV6-5 to TRBJ2-5, with D unclear. V was shortened by 4 bases and J by 7 bases, with 16 bases between the two germline ends. CDR3 length: 14 residues. Germline V CDR1 and CDR2: MNHEY, SVGAGI.

This clonotype was detected ten times or more. The V and J genes are TRBV3-1 and TRBJ2-1, with 7 bases aligning to TRBD2. The junction had 4 bases not matched to a gene; V was cut back by 8 bases and J by 6 bases. Germline-derived CDR1 and CDR2 are LGHDT and YNNKEL (reference sequence). This CDR3 has 12 amino acids. The CDR3 is CASGDYRNEQFF. For the CDR3, the DNA is TGTGCCAGCGGGGACTACCGCAATGAGCAGTTCTTC.

Within the sample, this clonotype is medium-sized (0.01 to 0.1%). The chain links TRBV6-1 to TRBJ2-3, with 8 nucleotides matching TRBD2. V shed 8 bases, J shed 5 bases, and the junction held 15 bases outside the gene matches. This CDR3 comprises 16 residues. CDR1 and CDR2 (germline): MNHNS, SASEGT. CDR3 region: CASRGGRRGSGDTQYF. The CDR3 DNA sequence: TGTGCCAGCCGGGGGGGTCGGCGGGGGAGCGGAGATACGCAGTATTTT.

This clonotype was counted ten times or more. The chain uses TRBV20-1 and TRBJ2-1; 12 bases align to TRBD2. Germline V CDR1 and CDR2: DFQATT, SNEGSKA (reference sequence). The CDR3 loop spans 14 amino acids. V shed 6 bases and J 10 bases; nucleotides not matched to a gene: 10. CDR3 protein: CSATGTSGFIEQFF. The CDR3 region has the DNA TGCAGTGCAACCGGGACTAGCGGGTTTATCGAGCAGTTCTTC.

Concerning this clonotype: This may be a read error, as it is one base from a much larger clone. The V call is TRBV7-9, the J call TRBJ1-1; D is ambiguous. Trimming took 4 bases from V and 1 from J, leaving 4 bases between them. Germline V CDR1 and CDR2: SEHNR, FQNEAQ (reference sequence). The length of the CDR3 is 12 residues. The chain's CDR3 is CASSSKNTEAFF. The CDR3 DNA is TGTGCCAGCAGCTCGAAGAACACTGAAGCTTTCTTT.

Ten or more counts support this clonotype. The chain recombines TRBV5-4 with TRBJ2-3; no reliable D call. Per the germline V gene, CDR1 is SGHNT and CDR2 is YYREEE (reference sequence). The CDR3 is made up of 14 amino acids. V lost 4 bases to trimming and J lost 5 bases, with 14 bases between them. CDR3 DNA sequence: TGTGCCAGCAGCGCGGTCATAAACGGAGATACGCAGTATTTT. This translates into CASSAVINGDTQYF.

This clonotype was observed many times. The chain carries TRBV20-1 and TRBJ2-1; D gene unclear. Germline-derived CDR1 and CDR2 are DFQATT and SNEGSKA (reference sequence). Deletions cut 2 bases from V and 2 bases from J, with 13 bases between. There are 15 residues in the CDR3. The chain's CDR3 is CSARSAGAPYNEQFF. CDR3 coding DNA: TGCAGTGCTAGATCGGCAGGAGCCCCCTACAATGAGCAGTTCTTC.

The table lists this clonotype with many counts. The chain joins TRBV11-2 to TRBJ1-2; D not resolved. Germline CDR1 and CDR2: SGHAT and FQNNGV. V lost 3 bases and J 0 bases, leaving 11 bases between the germline ends. The CDR3 loop spans 15 amino acids. CDR3: CASSFQAGANYGYTF. In nucleotides, the CDR3 is TGTGCCAGCAGCTTTCAGGCGGGAGCTAACTATGGCTACACCTTC.

This clonotype occurred many times. The genes are TRBV14 and TRBJ1-4; TRBD1 matches 7 bases. Germline CDR1 is SGHDN and CDR2 is FVKESK. V was pared by 5 bases and J by 8 bases, with 8 bases of the junction left unmatched. CDR3 length: 14 residues. This chain's CDR3 is CASSATTGFEKLFF. The CDR3, as DNA: TGTGCCAGCAGCGCTACGACAGGGTTCGAAAAACTGTTTTTT.